These T cell receptor beta chains were read from a single sample in a study of blood T cell repertoires in COVID-19. TCRdb keeps only in-frame clones here, not all; method: immunoSEQ multiplex PCR. The table includes some 450,000 clones, around nine tenths detected once. Sequenced sample: peripheral blood. These receptor sequences come from a man between 18 and 29 years old with COVID-19, enrolled during active disease. CDR3s include the opening cysteine and the closing phenylalanine or tryptophan. Fields, in order: D gene, clone size, V gene, CDR3 length, J gene, CDR3 protein, CDR3 DNA. D genes are given only for firm matches. Part of the rows lack a size; the others show once, few, many or a class for expanded clones.

TRBD1,once,TRBV7-9,16,TRBJ2-2,CASSLVRDRNTGELFF,TGTGCCAGCAGCTTAGTTCGGGACAGAAATACCGGGGAGCTGTTTTTT
.,.,TRBV27,11,TRBJ2-1,CASSLGREQFF,TGTGCCAGCAGTTTGGGCCGGGAGCAGTTCTTC
TRBD1,.,TRBV10-2,17,TRBJ2-3,CASSVIGQGIDTDTQYF,TGCGCCAGCAGTGTAATAGGACAGGGAATTGACACAGATACGCAGTATTTT
.,.,TRBV3-1/TRBV3-2,18,TRBJ2-6,CASSPGGALISGANVLTF,TGTGCCAGCAGCCCTGGTGGGGCCTTAATCTCTGGGGCCAACGTCCTGACTTTC
.,.,TRBV14,14,TRBJ2-7,CASSLGLLSYEQYF,TGTGCCAGCAGCCTAGGACTCCTCTCCTACGAGCAGTACTTC
TRBD1,.,TRBV6-5,13,TRBJ2-7,CASTEGATYEQYF,TGTGCCAGCACCGAGGGGGCGACCTACGAGCAGTACTTC
TRBD1,.,TRBV7-2,14,TRBJ1-2,CASSSTGGINGYTF,TGTGCCAGCAGCTCAACAGGGGGGATAAATGGCTACACCTTC
TRBD2,.,TRBV7-6,19,TRBJ2-5,CASSFSPRLRAGGQETQYF,TGTGCCAGCAGCTTTTCTCCCCGCCTACGAGCGGGGGGTCAAGAGACCCAGTACTTC
.,.,TRBV30,13,TRBJ2-4,CAWSTGYGNIQYF,TGTGCCTGGAGTACAGGGTATGGGAACATTCAGTACTTC
TRBD1,.,TRBV5-5,16,TRBJ1-1,CASSSDRARKTTEAFF,TGTGCCAGCAGCTCGGACAGGGCCCGCAAGACAACTGAAGCTTTCTTT
.,.,TRBV6-5,13,TRBJ1-4,CASIHTTNEKLFF,TGTGCCAGCATTCACACAACTAATGAAAAACTGTTTTTT
TRBD1,.,TRBV5-1,17,TRBJ1-2,CASSPHTTRTGSLGYTF,TGCGCCAGCAGCCCACACACAACTCGGACAGGGAGTCTTGGCTACACCTTC
TRBD2,.,TRBV5-1,14,TRBJ2-3,CASRTGGAADTQYF,TGCGCCAGTCGAACCGGGGGGGCCGCAGATACGCAGTATTTT
TRBD2,.,TRBV10-3,12,TRBJ2-3,CAILGLGDTQYF,TGTGCCATCCTCGGACTAGGAGATACGCAGTATTTT
TRBD1,.,TRBV7-6,15,TRBJ2-7,CASSPTGTGGYEQYF,TGTGCCAGCAGCCCAACCGGGACAGGGGGCTACGAGCAGTACTTC
TRBD2,.,TRBV5-4,16,TRBJ2-4,CASTDPTSGSKNIQYF,TGTGCCAGCACCGATCCAACTAGCGGGAGCAAAAACATTCAGTACTTC
.,.,TRBV6-5,13,TRBJ1-5,CASNVGSNQPQHF,TGTGCCAGCAATGTGGGCAGCAATCAGCCCCAGCATTTT
.,once,TRBV7-8,16,TRBJ1-6,CASSLERLRINSPLHF,TGTGCCAGCAGCTTAGAGAGATTGAGAATAAATTCACCCCTCCACTTT
TRBD2,.,TRBV6-5,13,TRBJ2-1,CATTSGSGNEQFF,TGTGCCACCACTAGCGGGAGTGGCAATGAGCAGTTCTTC
TRBD2,.,TRBV19,16,TRBJ2-7,CASSMSGTSGVYEQYF,TGTGCCAGTAGTATGTCGGGGACTAGCGGGGTCTACGAGCAGTACTTC
TRBD1,.,TRBV7-9,15,TRBJ2-3,CASSPGQGITDTQYF,TGTGCCAGCAGCCCGGGACAGGGGATCACAGATACGCAGTATTTT
TRBD1,once,TRBV25-1,15,TRBJ1-3,CASRDRATTGNTIYF,TGTGCCAGCAGAGACAGGGCCACTACTGGAAACACCATATATTTT